This T cell receptor (beta chain) was identified in a study of regulatory T cells in long-lasting Graves disease. Study summary: To qualify as persistent, Graves' disease required over 5 years of antithyroid drugs with positive TSH receptor antibodies.

General study results and limits: Newly diagnosed disease favored TRBV20-1 and TRBJ2-1 over persistent disease. Whereas 966 public clonotypes were shared by new patients, persistent patients shared more, at 2,500 to 3,000. Samples came from peripheral blood alone, without thyroid tissue.

Trimming took 1 base from V and 3 from J; bases not matched to a gene: 8. The CDR3 is 17 residues long. CDR1 and CDR2 (germline): GTSNPN, SVGIG (reference sequence). Construction of the TCR beta libraries employed iRepertoire HTBI primers in conjunction with Arm-PCR of CDR3 regions. TCRdb independently ran MiXCR on the multiplex PCR reads; one entry per CDR3 protein. The sample has some 420,000 distinct CDR3 sequences; approximately 22% are singletons. Time point denoted: persistent/refractory GD, antithyroid drugs over 5 years with positive TRAb. The authors made the TCR library using RNA they extracted from PBMCs. The table lists this clonotype with a count of one. The antigen remains unidentified.

The sequencing here drew on peripheral blood mononuclear cells (PBMCs), taken when the disease was refractory, from a patient treated with antithyroid drugs. This receptor was identified in a female donor with Graves disease. The rearrangement joins TRBV30 to TRBJ2-1, with 11 positions matching TRBD2. CDR3 region: CAWSGSRLAGLYNEQFF. DNA for the CDR3: TGTGCCTGGAGTGGCTCCCGACTAGCGGGACTCTACAATGAGCAGTTCTTC.